This is a list of T cell receptor beta chains from one sample in a study of T cell repertoires in cytomegalovirus infection. TCRdb reanalysed the reads using MiXCR and keeps one entry per CDR3 protein. Counted here are 7,700 or so distinct CDR3 sequences, approximately 49% occurring once; the ten biggest clones make up 70% to 75%. What these receptors recognize is not known. What was sequenced was PBMCs, sequenced either directly or after in vitro stimulation (not recorded which). The receptors originated from a human donor in good health (CMV status not recorded). Some clones in this sample may be carry-over from other donors' samples. Each CDR3 is given with its conserved first and last residue. The D gene is left open where the match is weak. Clone size appears in some rows only: once, few, many, or a class for an expanded clone.

clone_size	v_call	d_call	j_call	cdr3_nt	cdr3_aa
NA	TRBV6-6	NA	TRBJ1-6	TGTGCCAGCAGTTACTCGATTATCACGAGCTCCTATAATTCACCCCTCCACTTT	CASSYSIITSSYNSPLHF
NA	TRBV7-9	TRBD1	TRBJ2-3	TGTGCCAGCAGTACTCAGGGGGCTACTAGCACAGATACGCAGTATTTT	CASSTQGATSTDTQYF
few	TRBV19	TRBD2	TRBJ2-1	TGTGCCACCTCCGGGACCGATTTAGCGGGGGGGTTCAATGAGCAGTTCTTC	CATSGTDLAGGFNEQFF
NA	TRBV7-9	TRBD2	TRBJ2-7	TGTGCCAGCAGCTTCTACGGGGGGGGTAACTCCTACGAGCAGTACTTC	CASSFYGGGNSYEQYF
NA	TRBV7-8	TRBD1	TRBJ1-1	TGTGCCAGCAGCTTTTTTTCAGGGGGCTTGAACACTGAAGCTTTCTTT	CASSFFSGGLNTEAFF
NA	TRBV27	TRBD2	TRBJ2-3	TGTGCCATCAGTTTATCGAGTGTCCTAGCGGGAGGCCTTAGCACAGATACGCAGTATTGG	CAISLSSVLAGGLSTDTQYW
NA	TRBV7-8	TRBD1	TRBJ1-1	TGTGCCAGCAGGTTGACACAGGGGACGAACACTGAAGCTTTCTTT	CASRLTQGTNTEAFF
NA	TRBV7-2	TRBD1	TRBJ1-2	TGTGCCAGCAGCTTAGGGGACGACACTCCGACAGGGTTGGATAGTGGCTACACATTC	CASSLGDDTPTGLDSGYTF
few	TRBV7-3	TRBD2	TRBJ2-1	TGTGCCAGCAGCCCATGGACTAGCGGGCGACCCGATACCAATGAGCAGTTCTTC	CASSPWTSGRPDTNEQFF
NA	TRBV7-3	TRBD1	TRBJ2-3	TGTGCCAGCAGCTCACGACAGGGGATCACAGATACGCAGTATTTT	CASSSRQGITDTQYF
many	TRBV19	TRBD1	TRBJ2-1	TGTGCCAGTAACAGACAGGGGAGGCAGTTCTTC	CASNRQGRQFF
NA	TRBV7-6	NA	TRBJ2-6	TGTGCCAGCAGCTTAGATGGGTCTGGGGCCAACGTCCTGACTTTC	CASSLDGSGANVLTF
few	TRBV5-6	NA	TRBJ1-6	TGTGCCAGCAGCCCGCGGACAAGTAATAATTCACCCCTCCACTTT	CASSPRTSNNSPLHF
NA	TRBV12-3/TRBV12-4	TRBD1	TRBJ2-1	TGTGCCAGCCGCAGGGGGCTGCCTGGTGAGCAGTTCTTC	CASRRGLPGEQFF
few	TRBV12-3/TRBV12-4	NA	TRBJ1-5	TGTGCCAGCAGTTTAGGGCACCAGCCCCAGCATTTT	CASSLGHQPQHF
many	TRBV3-1	NA	TRBJ2-7	TGTGCCAGCAGCCAAGGGCACTCCCGAAGGGAGCAGTACTTC	CASSQGHSRREQYF
NA	TRBV14	NA	TRBJ2-1	TGTGCCAGCAGCCCGGGGTCCCACAATGAGCAGTTCTTC	CASSPGSHNEQFF
few	TRBV4-1	TRBD2	TRBJ2-5	TGCGCCAGCAGCCAATCGTCAGGACTAGATGGGGAGACCCAGTACTTC	CASSQSSGLDGETQYF
NA	TRBV7-2	TRBD1	TRBJ1-2	TGTGCCAGCAGCTTAGGGGACGTAACGCCGACAGGGTTGGTTATTGGCTACACCTTC	CASSLGDVTPTGLVIGYTF
NA	TRBV10-2	NA	TRBJ2-2	TGCGCCAGCAGTGACCCACTGAACACCGGGGAGCTGTTTTTT	CASSDPLNTGELFF
NA	TRBV5-1	NA	TRBJ2-1	TGCGCCAGCATCTTGTTCTCGCCAGCGGGCACTGAGCCGTTCTTC	CASILFSPAGTEPFF
NA	TRBV15	TRBD1	TRBJ1-2	TGTGCCACCAGCCTCCGTCGCGGGACAGGGGATGGCTACACCTTC	CATSLRRGTGDGYTF
NA	TRBV6-1	TRBD1	TRBJ2-5	TGTGCCAGCAACCGAGGACAGGCCGGGGAGACCCAGTACTTC	CASNRGQAGETQYF
NA	TRBV4-2	NA	TRBJ1-4	TGTGCCAGCAGCCCTCTGGGGTGGGGGATGGAACTGTTTTTT	CASSPLGWGMELFF